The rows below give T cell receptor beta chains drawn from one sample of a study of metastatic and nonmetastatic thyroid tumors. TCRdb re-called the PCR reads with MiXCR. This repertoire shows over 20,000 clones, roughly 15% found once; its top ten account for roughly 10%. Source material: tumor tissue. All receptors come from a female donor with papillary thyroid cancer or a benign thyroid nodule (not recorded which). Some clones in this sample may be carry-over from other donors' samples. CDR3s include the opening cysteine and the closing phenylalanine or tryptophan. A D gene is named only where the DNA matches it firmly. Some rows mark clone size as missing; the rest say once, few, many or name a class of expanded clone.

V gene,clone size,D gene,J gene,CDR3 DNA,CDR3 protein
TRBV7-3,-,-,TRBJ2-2,TGTGCCAGCAGCTCCACTGGCATCTCCACCGGGGAGTTGTTTTTC,CASSSTGISTGELFF
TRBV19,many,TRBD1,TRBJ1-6,TGTGCCAGTAGACTGCAGGGGGCTCGGAATTCACCCCTCCACTTT,CASRLQGARNSPLHF
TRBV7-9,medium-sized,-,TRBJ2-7,TGTGCCAGCAGCCGGGACACCTACGAGCAGTACTTC,CASSRDTYEQYF
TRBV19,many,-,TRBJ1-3,TGTGCCAGCCAAGGTCTTTCTGGAAACACCATATATTTT,CASQGLSGNTIYF
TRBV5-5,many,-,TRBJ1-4,TGTGCCAGCAGCTGGGGGGACACCGCGGGGGAAAAACTGTTTTTT,CASSWGDTAGEKLFF
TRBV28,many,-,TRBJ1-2,TGTGCCAGCAGCTTCACTAACTATGGCTACACCTTC,CASSFTNYGYTF
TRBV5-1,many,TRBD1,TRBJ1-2,TGCGCCAGCAGCCCCAGGGACAGGGATGGCTACACCTTC,CASSPRDRDGYTF
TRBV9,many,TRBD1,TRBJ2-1,TGTGCCAGCAGCGCCGCAGGGGGTATCTACAATGAGCAGTTCTTC,CASSAAGGIYNEQFF
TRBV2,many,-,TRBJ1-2,TGTGCCAGCAGTGTTGACAAGGGCGGCTATGGCTACACCTTC,CASSVDKGGYGYTF
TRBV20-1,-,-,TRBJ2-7,TGCAGTGCTGGAGAACAGCGGTCCTCCTACGAGCAGTACTTT,CSAGEQRSSYEQYF
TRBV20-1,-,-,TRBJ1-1,TGTAGTGCTCCCCGTACAGTGGGCACTGAAGCTTTCTTT,CSAPRTVGTEAFF
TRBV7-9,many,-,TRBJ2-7,TGTGCCAGCAGCCCCTGGGGGGGGGCCGTGCACGAGCAGTACTTC,CASSPWGGAVHEQYF
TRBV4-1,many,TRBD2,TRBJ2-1,TGCGCCAGCAGCCAAGAAGCTAGCGGGATCTTCAATGAGCAGTTCTTC,CASSQEASGIFNEQFF
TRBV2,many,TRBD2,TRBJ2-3,TGTGCCAGCAGTGGGGGACTAGTTGCAGATACGCAGTATTTT,CASSGGLVADTQYF
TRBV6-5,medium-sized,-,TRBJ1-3,TGTGCCAGCAGTTACTCCCGGGGGGCTGGTGGAAACACCATATATTTT,CASSYSRGAGGNTIYF
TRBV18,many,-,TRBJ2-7,TGTGCCAGCTCACCGGGCCTACAGGGATTATGGGAGCAGTACTTC,CASSPGLQGLWEQYF
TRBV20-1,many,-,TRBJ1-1,TGCAGTGCTAGAGTGAGGAGGGACACTGAAGCTTTCTTT,CSARVRRDTEAFF
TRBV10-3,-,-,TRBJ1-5,TGTGCCATCAGTGAAGGGCAGGGCAGCAACCAGTCCCAGCATTTT,CAISEGQGSNQSQHF
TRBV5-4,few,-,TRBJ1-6,TGTGCCAGCAGGGGGACAAATTCACCCCTCCACTTT,CASRGTNSPLHF
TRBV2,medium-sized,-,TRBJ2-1,TGTGCCAGCGGAACCCTAGCGTACAATGAGCAGTTCTTC,CASGTLAYNEQFF